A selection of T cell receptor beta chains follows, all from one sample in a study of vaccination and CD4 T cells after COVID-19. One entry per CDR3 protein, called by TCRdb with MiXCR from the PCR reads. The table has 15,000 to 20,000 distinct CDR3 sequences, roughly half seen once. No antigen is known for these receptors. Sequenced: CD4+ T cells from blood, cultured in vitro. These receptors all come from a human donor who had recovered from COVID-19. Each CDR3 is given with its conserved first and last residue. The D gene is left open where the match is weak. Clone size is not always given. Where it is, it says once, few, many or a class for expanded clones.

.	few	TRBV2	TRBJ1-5	TGTGCCAGCAGGGGTGTTTCCGGGAGCAATCAGCCCCAGCATTTT	CASRGVSGSNQPQHF
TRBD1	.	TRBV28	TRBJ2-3	TGTGCCACCGAGGGACAGGGATTTGGAACAGATACGCAGTATTTT	CATEGQGFGTDTQYF
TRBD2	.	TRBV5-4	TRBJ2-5	TGTGCCAGCAGTTGGGGACTAGCAGCAGAGACCCAGTACTTC	CASSWGLAAETQYF
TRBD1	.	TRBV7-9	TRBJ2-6	TGTGCCAGCAGCTTGGGACAGGGTACACTCTCTGGGGCCAACGTCCTGACTTTC	CASSLGQGTLSGANVLTF
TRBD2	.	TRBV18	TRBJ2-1	TGTGCCAGCTCAGTAGCGGGGGGGCTCTACAATGAGCAGTTCTTC	CASSVAGGLYNEQFF
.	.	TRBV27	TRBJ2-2	TGTGCCAGCAGAATACTTTTAGGGGGGGGCACCGGGGAGCTGTTTTTT	CASRILLGGGTGELFF
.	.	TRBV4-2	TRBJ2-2	TGTGCCAGCAGCCAAGATCGCCTAGCTACCACCGGGGAGCTGTTTTTT	CASSQDRLATTGELFF
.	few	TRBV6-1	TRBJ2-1	TGTGCCAGCAGTACGAGCTCCTACAATGAGCAGTTCTTC	CASSTSSYNEQFF
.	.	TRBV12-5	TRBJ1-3	TGTGCTAGTGGTTTGGGAAACACCATATATTTT	CASGLGNTIYF
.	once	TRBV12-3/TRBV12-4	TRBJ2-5	TGTGCCAGCAGTTTTTTCGGGGCGGGACACCAAGAGACCCAGTACTTC	CASSFFGAGHQETQYF
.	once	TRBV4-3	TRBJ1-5	TGCGCCAGCAGCCAAGATAGCGGGGGACGGGGTGGTCAGCCCCAGCATTTT	CASSQDSGGRGGQPQHF
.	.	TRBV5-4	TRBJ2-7	TGTGCCAGCAGCTTGGCCGAGGGCGGGATTGACGAGCAGTACTTC	CASSLAEGGIDEQYF
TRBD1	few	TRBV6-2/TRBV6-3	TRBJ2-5	TGTGCCAGCAGCCAGGGCGGACAGGGTCAGGGGACCCAGTACTTC	CASSQGGQGQGTQYF
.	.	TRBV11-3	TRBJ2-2	TGTGCCAGCAGCTTAGGGGGCCTGAACACCGGGGAGCTGTTTTTT	CASSLGGLNTGELFF
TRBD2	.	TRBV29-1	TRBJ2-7	TGCAGCGCCGTACTAGCGGGAGGACCAACCTACGAGCAGTACTTC	CSAVLAGGPTYEQYF
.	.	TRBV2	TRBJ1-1	TGTGCCAGCAGTCCCCGCGAGAGAACTGAAGCTTTCTTT	CASSPRERTEAFF
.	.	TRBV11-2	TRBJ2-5	TGTGCCAGCAGCTTCCGGGCGGGGGCAGAGACCCAGTACTTC	CASSFRAGAETQYF